These 19 T cell receptor beta chains came from one sample sequenced in a study of cytomegalovirus exposure and HLA in healthy donors. Both 60 Vbeta primers and 13 Jbeta primers went into the PCR. The data were produced by immunoSEQ multiplex PCR, yet TCRdb's version contains in-frame clones alone and is incomplete. The sample comprises roughly 200,000 clones, roughly four fifths of which are singletons, and 1.5% to 2% rests with the top ten. Sequenced sample: PBMCs. The receptors shown here come from a man younger than 40 in good health and CMV-seronegative.

The V gene is TRBV6-5, the J gene TRBJ2-7, with D perhaps TRBD2 (5 bases). The V gene lost 4 bases and the J gene lost 3 bases, with 13 bases spanning the gap. The CDR3 loop spans 14 amino acids. CDR1 is MNHEY and CDR2 is SVGAGI in the germline V gene. The CDR3 reads CASSSSGGSYEQYF. In DNA form, the CDR3 reads TGTGCCAGCAGTTCCTCGGGTGGGAGCTACGAGCAGTACTTC.

The CDR3 here is CASSVLRTEAFF. CDR3 DNA: TGTGCCAGCAGTGTCCTCCGCACTGAAGCTTTCTTT. V is TRBV6-1 and J is TRBJ1-1; no reliable D call. The germline CDR1 and CDR2 sequences are MNHNS and SASEGT. The CDR3 spans 12 residues. The V end was cut by 4 bases, the J end by 4 bases, with 7 bases between.

The chain couples TRBV4-1 to TRBJ1-2, with D tentatively TRBD1 (5 bases). V was cut by 0 bases and J by 8 bases, with 16 bases left in between. The CDR3 consists of 15 residues. CDR1 and CDR2 from the germline V gene are MGHRA and YSYEKL. CDR3 coding DNA: TGCGCCAGCAGCCAAGAGAGGACACCTACTTTGGGCTACACCTTC. It specifies CASSQERTPTLGYTF.

The DNA of the CDR3 is TGTGCCAGCAGTTACAGTAAGACAGGCCCCTACGAGCAGTACTTC. It yields the protein CASSYSKTGPYEQYF. The chain employs TRBV6-5 and TRBJ2-7; D is perhaps TRBD1 (6 bases). This CDR3 contains 15 residues. Germline V gene data show CDR1 as MNHEY and CDR2 as SVGAGI. The V and J ends lost 2 bases and 2 bases respectively, with 13 bases between them.

The chain uses TRBV20-1 and TRBJ2-7; TRBD2 is a possible D gene (6 bases). The germline V and J ends were trimmed by 5 bases and 6 bases, with 11 bases remaining between them. Germline CDR1 and CDR2: DFQATT and SNEGSKA (reference sequence). This CDR3 is 11 amino acids long. CDR3 nucleotides: TGCAGTGCTTGGTTGCGGGGCGAGCAGTACTTC. It specifies CSAWLRGEQYF.

This clone was detected only once. The V and J genes are TRBV10-3 and TRBJ1-1; D is possibly TRBD1 (5 bases). CDR1 and CDR2 (germline): ENHRY, SYGVKD. This CDR3 region has 16 residues. Deletions cut 0 bases from V and 4 bases from J, with 15 bases between. Written as DNA, the CDR3 is TGTGCCATCAGTGAGTCTAGGCCGGGGGTGGTCACTGAAGCTTTCTTT. Its translation is CAISESRPGVVTEAFF.

This chain joins TRBV6-4 and TRBJ2-7; the D is unclear. This CDR3 is built from 12 residues. With 0 bases removed from V and 5 bases from J, the gap between germline ends came to 5 bases. Germline lookup yields CDR1 MRHNA and CDR2 SNTAGT. In nucleotides, the CDR3 is TGTGCCAGCAGTGACTCGGCGGACGAGCAGTACTTC. This gives the protein CASSDSADEQYF.

The chain has TRBV5-5 and TRBJ2-6, with D maybe TRBD2 (5 bases). Looked up from germline, CDR1 is SGHKS and CDR2 is YYEKEE (reference sequence). The CDR3 consists of 15 residues. Trimming removed 4 bases from V and 0 bases from J, with 8 bases in between. This chain's CDR3 is CASSRGNSGANVLTF. The CDR3 region has the DNA TGTGCCAGCAGCCGAGGGAACTCTGGGGCCAACGTCCTGACTTTC.

The rearrangement uses TRBV23-1 and TRBJ2-1, with D maybe TRBD2 (6 bases). TRBV23-1 is identified as an open reading frame with a role that is uncertain. The CDR3 is 15 residues long. V lost 7 bases and J 1 base, leaving 14 bases between the germline ends. DNA of the CDR3: TGCGCCAGCACTACTTCCGGGGGTTCCTACAATGAGCAGTTCTTC. It yields the protein CASTTSGGSYNEQFF.

This chain joins TRBV5-1 and TRBJ2-7; possible D gene TRBD2, 5 bases. V was trimmed by 4 bases and J by 4 bases, leaving 15 bases between them. The CDR3 loop spans 14 amino acids. Germline V gene sequence: CDR1 SGHRS, CDR2 YFSETQ. The CDR3 is CASSPNQPGYEQYF. DNA for the CDR3: TGCGCCAGCAGCCCCAACCAGCCGGGGTACGAGCAGTACTTC.

V usage is TRBV10-3 and J usage is TRBJ2-7; TRBD2 agrees at 8 bases. In germline, CDR1 is ENHRY, CDR2 SYGVKD. The CDR3 runs 13 residues. With V trimmed by 5 bases and J by 0 bases, 0 bases remained unmatched. The CDR3 DNA reads as TGTGCCATCAGTACTAGCGGCTCCTACGAGCAGTACTTC. Encoded protein: CAISTSGSYEQYF.

In its sample, this clone was seen once. V gene TRBV7-2 combines with J gene TRBJ1-4, with D possibly being TRBD1 (5 bases). Trimming stripped 2 bases from V and 8 bases from J, with 21 bases between. This CDR3 spans 17 amino acids. Per germline, CDR1 SGHTA and CDR2 FQGNSA. The CDR3 DNA is TGTGCCAGCAGCTTACCCCCCGGACAAGGCGAAGGGGAAAAACTGTTTTTT. Translated: CASSLPPGQGEGEKLFF.

V and J are TRBV7-2 and TRBJ2-7; TRBD1 might be the D (6 bases). This CDR3 is 17 amino acids long. V lost 2 bases and J lost 3, with 20 bases in between. CDR1 and CDR2 (germline): SGHTA, FQGNSA. CDR3 nucleotides: TGTGCCAGCAGCTTAATGTGGCAGGGGAAAACTAGCTACGAGCAGTACTTC. Translated, it gives CASSLMWQGKTSYEQYF.

The chain recombines TRBV5-6 with TRBJ1-4; 9 bases align to TRBD1. The CDR3 is 19 residues long. From germline, CDR1 is SGHDT and CDR2 YYEEEE. Germline trimming cut 4 bases from V and 2 bases from J; bases unmatched to any gene: 15. The CDR3 sequence: CASSHPTGTGRRTNEKLFF. DNA for the CDR3: TGTGCCAGCAGCCATCCAACCGGGACAGGGCGTAGGACTAATGAAAAACTGTTTTTT.

J is TRBJ1-2 and V is TRBV5-8; D is ambiguous. V was trimmed by 6 bases and J by 3 bases, leaving 12 bases between them. CDR3 length equals 13 residues. Germline V gene lookup returns CDR1 SGHTS and CDR2 YDEGEE. As DNA, the CDR3 is TGTGCCAGCACCCTGGGCGGGGACTATGGCTACACCTTC. Translated: CASTLGGDYGYTF.

This chain links TRBV9 with TRBJ1-3, with D perhaps matching TRBD1 (5 bases). This CDR3 comprises 17 residues. Trimming took off 5 bases at V and 0 bases at J, with 18 bases between the two ends. The germline V gene has CDR1 SGDLS and CDR2 YYNGEE. This CDR3 reads CASSRSPQGNSGNTIYF. CDR3 sequence (DNA): TGTGCCAGCAGTCGAAGTCCGCAGGGTAACTCTGGAAACACCATATATTTT.

This chain uses TRBV6-1 with TRBJ1-1; D perhaps matches TRBD1 (5 bases). Germline V gene lookup returns CDR1 MNHNS and CDR2 SASEGT. Trimming removed 10 bases from V and 5 bases from J, with 17 bases in between. The CDR3 is made up of 13 amino acids. The CDR3 bases are TGTGCCACCACGTTAGGGGTGCGGACTGAAGCTTTCTTT. This encodes CATTLGVRTEAFF.

This clone was recorded once. J is TRBJ2-7 and V is TRBV28; 7 bases agree with TRBD1. The germline CDR1 and CDR2 sequences are MDHEN and SYDVKM. The CDR3 is made up of 15 amino acids. Germline trimming cut 2 bases from V and 5 bases from J; bases unmatched to any gene: 9. The CDR3 sequence: CASSLGGDRVDEQYF. CDR3 coding DNA: TGTGCCAGCAGTTTAGGTGGTGACAGGGTCGACGAGCAGTACTTC.

The J gene is TRBJ2-7, the V gene TRBV19; D gene unclear. The CDR3 has 11 residues. Germline V lookup: CDR1 LNHDA, CDR2 SQIVND (reference sequence). V dropped 7 bases and J dropped 11 bases, with 15 bases sitting between them. CDR3 DNA sequence: TGTGCCAGTACCTCCGGTACAGAGAAGTACTTC. Its translation is CASTSGTEKYF.